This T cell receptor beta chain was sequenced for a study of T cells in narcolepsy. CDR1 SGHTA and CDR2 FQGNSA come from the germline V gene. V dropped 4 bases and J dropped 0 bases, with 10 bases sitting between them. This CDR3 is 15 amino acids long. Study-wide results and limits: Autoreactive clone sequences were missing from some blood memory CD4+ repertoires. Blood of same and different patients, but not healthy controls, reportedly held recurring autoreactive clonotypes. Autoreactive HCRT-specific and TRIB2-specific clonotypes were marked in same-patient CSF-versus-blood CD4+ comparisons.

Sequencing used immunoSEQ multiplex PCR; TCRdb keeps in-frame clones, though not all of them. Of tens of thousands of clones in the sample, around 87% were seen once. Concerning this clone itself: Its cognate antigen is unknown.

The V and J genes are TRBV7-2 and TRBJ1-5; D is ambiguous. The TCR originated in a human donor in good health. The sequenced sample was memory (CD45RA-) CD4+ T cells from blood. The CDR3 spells CASSSWAGSNQPQHF. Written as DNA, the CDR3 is TGTGCCAGCAGCTCATGGGCGGGTAGCAATCAGCCCCAGCATTTT.